The text below deals with one T cell receptor beta chain. There is no known antigen for this receptor. No much larger clonotype is one base removed from it; base qualities were not supplied. The sample originates from a study of blood T cell repertoires in COVID-19 (dated by TCRdb to 2019 to 2021). For the wider study: Collaborator samples came from the United States, Italy and Spain and covered acute and convalescent phases of COVID-19. The material from the prospective study consisted of cDNA or gDNA derived from T cells, B-cell-depleted T cells, or PBMCs. Deeply sampled blood TCRbeta repertoires from subjects exposed to, actively infected with, or recovered from COVID-19 were included in the dataset. The repertoires were made available in a free public database intended to serve as a resource for research on the immune response to SARS-CoV-2. The samples were drawn from the first 160 participants of the ongoing ImmuneRACE study and from over a thousand subjects provided by 6 global collaborators. Nearly every sample came with metadata listing a de-identified subject ID, COVID-19 status, age in years and sex. Where available, HLA class I and class II types were obtained from metadata supplied by the sample provider rather than from assay-based typing. Study-level results and caveats: How much clinical and demographic metadata was included differed by source and by participant, and the metadata was provided uncurated.

Participants in the prospective study were enrolled through a virtual design, were aged about 18 to 89 years, and lived in about 25 United States geographic areas. In the prospective study, participants were assigned to cohorts based on the clinical history participants reported in a screening survey and a study questionnaire. Recovered participants in ImmuneRACE Cohort 3 were defined as having two consecutive negative NP/OP PCR tests, clearance from a healthcare professional, or resolution of symptoms. Each participant in the prospective study had whole blood, serum and a nasopharyngeal or oropharyngeal swab collected by mobile phlebotomists. Over an approximately 2-month period, participants in the prospective study had the option of providing additional blood draws and questionnaires. Before DNA extraction, blood samples from the prospective study were shipped at room temperature or frozen.

TCRbeta CDR3 regions were amplified from genomic DNA by means of the immunoSEQ Assay, a bias-controlled multiplex PCR. The study's processing was this. The number of nucleated cells in each sample was estimated from the amplification of reference gene primers within the assay. To quantify the absolute abundance of each unique TCRbeta CDR3 rearrangement, sequence reads were collapsed and filtered. For each sample, productive Simpson clonality was calculated as the square root of Simpson's diversity index over productive rearrangements. Not all clones reach the TCRdb copy of this immuneACCESS table, which keeps in-frame sequences only. Checked studies attribute under half of the gap to unresolved V genes and leave the rest unexplained. V and J calls and clone size are given by that table; D and trimming were obtained from the DNA. For this sample there are about 250,000 clones; 88% appear just once. Approximately 3% of the sample is in the top ten clones.

This clonotype was sampled from a woman aged 50 to 60 who had recovered from COVID-19. Specimen: PBMCs or T cells enriched from blood (not recorded which).

The nucleotides are TGTGCCAGCAGCTACAGACAGTCCAATTCACCCCTCCACTTT. Translated, it reads CASSYRQSNSPLHF. The chain employs TRBV7-8 and TRBJ1-6, with a weak D call of TRBD1 (5 bases match). The germline V gene supplies CDR1 SGHVS and CDR2 FQNEAQ. The CDR3 runs 14 amino acids, cysteine and phenylalanine included. The CDR3 DNA has 42 bases and is translated from base 1. Trimming takes 4 bases from V and 7 bases from J, and the germline ends sit 11 bases apart.